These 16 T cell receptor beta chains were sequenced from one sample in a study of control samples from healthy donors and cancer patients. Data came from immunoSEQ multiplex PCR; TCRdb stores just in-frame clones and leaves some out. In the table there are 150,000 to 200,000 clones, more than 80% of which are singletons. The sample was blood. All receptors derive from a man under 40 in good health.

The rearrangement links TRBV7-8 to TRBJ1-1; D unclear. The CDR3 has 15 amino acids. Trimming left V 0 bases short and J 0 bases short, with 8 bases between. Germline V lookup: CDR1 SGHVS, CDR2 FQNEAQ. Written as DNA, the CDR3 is TGTGCCAGCAGCTTAGCGAACCTTATGAACACTGAAGCTTTCTTT. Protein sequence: CASSLANLMNTEAFF.

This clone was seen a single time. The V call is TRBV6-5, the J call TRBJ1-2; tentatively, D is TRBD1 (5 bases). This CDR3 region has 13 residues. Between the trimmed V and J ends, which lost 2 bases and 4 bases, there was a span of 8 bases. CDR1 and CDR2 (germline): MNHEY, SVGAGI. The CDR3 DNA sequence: TGTGCCAGCAGTTACAGGGGAGGCTATGGCTACACCTTC. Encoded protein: CASSYRGGYGYTF.

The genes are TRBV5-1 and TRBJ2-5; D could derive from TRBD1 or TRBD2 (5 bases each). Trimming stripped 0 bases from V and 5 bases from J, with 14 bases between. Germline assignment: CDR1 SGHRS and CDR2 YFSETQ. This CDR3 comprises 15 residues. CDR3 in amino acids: CASSLGGPRWETQYF. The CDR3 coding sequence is TGCGCCAGCAGCTTGGGGGGACCTAGGTGGGAGACCCAGTACTTC.

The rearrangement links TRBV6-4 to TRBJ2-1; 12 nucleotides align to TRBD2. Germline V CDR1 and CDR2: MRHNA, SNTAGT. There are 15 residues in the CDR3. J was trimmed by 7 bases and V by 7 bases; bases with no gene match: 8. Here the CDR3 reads CASKPLAGGINEQFF. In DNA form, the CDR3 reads TGTGCCAGCAAACCACTAGCGGGGGGAATTAATGAGCAGTTCTTC.

CDR3 in DNA: TGTGCCAGCAGTGAACACCTGGCGGCCTATTCACCCCTCCACTTT. This translates into CASSEHLAAYSPLHF. The chain links TRBV6-1 to TRBJ1-6; D not resolved. CDR1 and CDR2 from the germline V gene are MNHNS and SASEGT. Trimming stripped 2 bases from V and 8 bases from J, with 13 bases between. This CDR3 contains 15 residues.

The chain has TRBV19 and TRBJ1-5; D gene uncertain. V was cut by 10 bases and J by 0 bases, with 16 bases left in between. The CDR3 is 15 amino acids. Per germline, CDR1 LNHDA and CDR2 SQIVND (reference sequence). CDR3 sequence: CAISLGVYSNQPQHF. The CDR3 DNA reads TGTGCCATATCCTTAGGCGTTTATAGCAATCAGCCCCAGCATTTT. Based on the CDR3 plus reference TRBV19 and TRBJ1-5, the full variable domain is DGGITQSPKYLFRKEGQNVTLSCEQNLNHDAMYWYRQDPGQGLRLIYYSQIVNDFQKGDIAEGYSVSREKKESFPLTVTSAQKNPTAFYLCAISLGVYSNQPQHFGDGTRLSIL.

The CDR3 sequence: CASRAGTGGFSGANVLTF. The CDR3 bases are TGTGCCAGCAGGGCCGGGACAGGGGGCTTTTCTGGGGCCAACGTCCTGACTTTC. The chain joins TRBV2 to TRBJ2-6; 12 bases match TRBD1. V shed 6 bases and J 1 base; nucleotides not matched to a gene: 7. From germline, CDR1 is SNHLY and CDR2 FYNNEI. The CDR3 has 18 residues.

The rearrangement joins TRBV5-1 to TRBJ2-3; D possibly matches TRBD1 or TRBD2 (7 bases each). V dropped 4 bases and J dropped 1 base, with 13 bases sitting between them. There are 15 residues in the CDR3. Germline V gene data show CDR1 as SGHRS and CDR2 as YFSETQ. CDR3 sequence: CASSPAGGGTDTQYF. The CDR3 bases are TGCGCCAGCAGCCCGGCAGGGGGGGGCACAGATACGCAGTATTTT.

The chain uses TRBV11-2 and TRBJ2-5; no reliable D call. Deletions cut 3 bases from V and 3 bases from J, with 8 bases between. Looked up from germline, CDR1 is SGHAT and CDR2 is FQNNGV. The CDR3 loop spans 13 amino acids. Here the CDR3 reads CASSLGLKETQYF. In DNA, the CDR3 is TGTGCCAGCAGCTTGGGCCTGAAAGAGACCCAGTACTTC.

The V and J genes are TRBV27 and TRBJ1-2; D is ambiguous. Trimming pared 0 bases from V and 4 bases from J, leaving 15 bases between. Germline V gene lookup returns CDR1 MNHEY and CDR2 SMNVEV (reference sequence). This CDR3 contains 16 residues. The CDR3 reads CASSLSKAGPSYGYTF. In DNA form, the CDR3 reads TGTGCCAGCAGTTTATCGAAGGCCGGGCCCTCCTATGGCTACACCTTC.

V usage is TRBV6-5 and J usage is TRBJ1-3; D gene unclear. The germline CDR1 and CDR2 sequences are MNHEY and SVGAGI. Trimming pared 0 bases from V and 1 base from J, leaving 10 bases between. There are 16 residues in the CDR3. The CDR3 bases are TGTGCCAGCAGTTACTCGGTCGTCAATTCTGGAAACACCATATATTTT. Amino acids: CASSYSVVNSGNTIYF.

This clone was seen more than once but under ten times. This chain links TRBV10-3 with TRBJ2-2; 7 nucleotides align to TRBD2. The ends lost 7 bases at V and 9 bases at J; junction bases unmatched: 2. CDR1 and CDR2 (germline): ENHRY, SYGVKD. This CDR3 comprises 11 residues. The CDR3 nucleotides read TGTGCCATCATGGGAGGGAGGGAGCTGTTTTTT. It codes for CAIMGGRELFF.

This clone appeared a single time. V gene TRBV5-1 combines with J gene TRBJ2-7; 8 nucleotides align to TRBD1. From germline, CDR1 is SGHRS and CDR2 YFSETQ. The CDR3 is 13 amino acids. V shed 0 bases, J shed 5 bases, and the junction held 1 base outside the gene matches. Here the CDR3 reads CASSLGQGNEQYF. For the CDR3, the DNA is TGCGCCAGCAGCTTGGGACAGGGGAACGAGCAGTACTTC.

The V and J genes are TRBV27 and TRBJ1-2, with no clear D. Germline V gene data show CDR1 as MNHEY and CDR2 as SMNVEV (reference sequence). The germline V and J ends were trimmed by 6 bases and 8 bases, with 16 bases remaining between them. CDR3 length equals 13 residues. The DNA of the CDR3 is TGTGCCAGCAGCTCAGGCCTCTATCGGGGCTACACCTTC. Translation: CASSSGLYRGYTF.

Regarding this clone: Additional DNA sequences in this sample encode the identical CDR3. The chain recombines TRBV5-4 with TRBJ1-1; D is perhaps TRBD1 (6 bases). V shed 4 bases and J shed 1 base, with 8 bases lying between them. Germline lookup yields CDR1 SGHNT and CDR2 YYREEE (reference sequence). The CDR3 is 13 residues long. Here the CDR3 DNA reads TGTGCCAGCAGCCTGGACAGGAACACTGAAGCTTTCTTT. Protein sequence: CASSLDRNTEAFF.

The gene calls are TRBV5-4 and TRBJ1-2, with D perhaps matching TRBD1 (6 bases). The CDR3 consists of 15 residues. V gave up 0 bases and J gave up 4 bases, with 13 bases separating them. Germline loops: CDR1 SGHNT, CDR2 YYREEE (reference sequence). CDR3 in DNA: TGTGCCAGCAGCTTGGGGCAGGGGCGGGGCTATGGCTACACCTTC. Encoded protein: CASSLGQGRGYGYTF.